Below, 30 T cell receptor beta chains from the same sample are listed, as sequenced in a study of shared clonotypes between healthy human individuals. Naive CD8 cells comprised CD45RO-negative, CCR7-positively selected cells, excluding terminally differentiated effector memory CD45RA+ cells. Clones were sequenced by immunoSEQ multiplex PCR, and TCRdb holds only the in-frame ones, with some missing. The data hold about 2.1 million clones, with roughly 95% observed a single time. Sequenced input: naive CD8+ T cells from PBMCs. These receptors all come from a man younger than 35 in good health. Some clones in this sample may be carry-over from other donors' samples.

This chain uses TRBV5-5 with TRBJ2-7, with 13 bases lining up with TRBD2. Per the germline V gene, CDR1 is SGHKS and CDR2 is YYEKEE (reference sequence). This CDR3 has 15 amino acids. V lost 4 bases, J lost 3 bases, and 4 bases stayed unmatched. The chain's CDR3 is CASSRLAGGNYEQYF. Here the CDR3 DNA reads TGTGCCAGCAGCCGACTAGCGGGAGGTAACTACGAGCAGTACTTC.

J is TRBJ2-3 and V is TRBV28; D is unresolved. This CDR3 is 18 amino acids long. The ends were cut back, 2 bases at V and 4 bases at J, with 22 bases in the middle. CDR1 is MDHEN, CDR2 SYDVKM, per germline. This CDR3 is CASSLHSVGPRAADTQYF. In DNA, the CDR3 is TGTGCCAGCAGTTTACATTCGGTGGGCCCCCGGGCGGCAGATACGCAGTATTTT.

This CDR3 is CATSSGRPRNEQFF. CDR3 nucleotides: TGTGCCACCAGCAGCGGGAGACCCCGCAATGAGCAGTTCTTC. This sequence joins TRBV15 and TRBJ2-1, with a possible D match to TRBD2 (6 bases). V shed 3 bases and J shed 6 bases, with 12 bases lying between them. CDR3 length: 14 residues. Looked up from germline, CDR1 is LNHNV and CDR2 is YYDKDF (reference sequence).

J is TRBJ1-2 and V is TRBV5-6; possibly TRBD1 for D (5 bases). The CDR3 is 17 residues long. Germline V gene sequence: CDR1 SGHDT, CDR2 YYEEEE. Trimming stripped 3 bases from V and 3 bases from J, with 21 bases between. The CDR3 DNA sequence: TGTGCCAGCAGCTCCCAGCGTCCGGGGGGTGGTTACTATGGCTACACCTTC. Translated, it gives CASSSQRPGGGYYGYTF.

This chain links TRBV6-5 with TRBJ1-2; D is undetermined. Trimming removed 0 bases at V and 0 bases at J, with 11 bases between. This CDR3 region has 16 residues. The germline gives CDR1 MNHEY, CDR2 SVGAGI. CDR3 nucleotides: TGTGCCAGCAGTTACTCGACGGGAGAGACTAACTATGGCTACACCTTC. Its protein product is CASSYSTGETNYGYTF.

The chain has TRBV21-1 and TRBJ2-7; the table calls TRBD1, which could not be checked here. TRBV21-1 is recorded as a pseudogene. The CDR3 spans 14 residues. CDR3 amino acids: CASSNRDRFYEQYF. CDR3 DNA sequence: TGTGCCAGCAGCAACCGGGACAGGTTCTACGAGCAGTACTTC.

The chain links TRBV6-5 to TRBJ2-3, with no clear D. The CDR3 has 12 residues. Looked up from germline, CDR1 is MNHEY and CDR2 is SVGAGI. The germline V and J ends were trimmed by 6 bases and 4 bases, with 8 bases remaining between them. Here the CDR3 reads CASSPWPDTQYF. The CDR3 nucleotides are TGTGCCAGCAGCCCGTGGCCAGATACGCAGTATTTT.

The gene calls are TRBV4-1 and TRBJ2-7; 8 bases align to TRBD2. The germline V gene encodes CDR1 MGHRA and CDR2 YSYEKL. With V trimmed by 8 bases and J by 6 bases, 12 bases remained unmatched. CDR3 length: 14 residues. In DNA form, the CDR3 reads TGCGCCAGCCAATTCGAGCGGGAGTACGCCGAGCAGTACTTC. Translation gives CASQFEREYAEQYF.

CDR3 protein: CASSTQYF. CDR3 coding DNA: TGTGCCAGCAGTACGCAGTATTTT. The chain joins TRBV28 to TRBJ2-3, with D uncertain. CDR3 length equals 8 residues. Germline assignment: CDR1 MDHEN and CDR2 SYDVKM. The ends were cut back, 5 bases at V and 9 bases at J, with 0 bases in the middle. The variable domain in full, completed from reference TRBV28 and TRBJ2-3, reads DVKVTQSSRYLVKRTGEKVFLECVQDMDHENMFWYRQDPGLGLRLIYFSYDVKMKEKGDIPEGYSVSREKKERFSLILESASTNQTSMYLCASSTQYFGPGTRLTVL.

This rearrangement joins TRBV9 to TRBJ1-3, with D tentatively TRBD1 (6 bases). From germline, CDR1 is SGDLS and CDR2 YYNGEE. The CDR3 has 17 amino acids. The ends were cut back, 4 bases at V and 2 bases at J, with 19 bases in the middle. The CDR3 DNA sequence: TGTGCCAGCAGCCCCCGTGAGTTTGGGGGCGCTGGAAACACCATATATTTT. It encodes CASSPREFGGAGNTIYF.

This chain links TRBV27 with TRBJ2-5, with 8 nucleotides matching TRBD2. There are 15 residues in the CDR3. V was clipped by 5 bases and J by 4 bases; unmatched bases: 9. Per germline, CDR1 MNHEY and CDR2 SMNVEV (reference sequence). CDR3 DNA: TGTGCCAGCAGTCAAGCCCTTCTAGCGGGAGAGACCCAGTACTTC. This gives the protein CASSQALLAGETQYF.

This chain links TRBV7-9 with TRBJ2-3, with TRBD2 as a possible D gene (6 bases). The CDR3 is made up of 12 amino acids. V lost 5 bases to trimming and J lost 10 bases, with 13 bases between them. Germline loops: CDR1 SEHNR, CDR2 FQNEAQ (reference sequence). The CDR3 region is CASSMPGTPQYF. The CDR3 nucleotides are TGTGCCAGCAGCATGCCCGGGACTCCGCAGTATTTT.

The chain carries TRBV9 and TRBJ2-3, with TRBD2 matching over 9 bases. In germline, CDR1 is SGDLS, CDR2 YYNGEE. The ends lost 0 bases at V and 2 bases at J; junction bases unmatched: 4. This CDR3 comprises 16 residues. DNA for the CDR3: TGTGCCAGCAGCGTAGACCTAGCGGGGCTCACAGATACGCAGTATTTT. This codes for CASSVDLAGLTDTQYF.

The V call is TRBV19, the J call TRBJ1-1; D uncertain. The CDR3 covers 15 residues. Germline V gives CDR1 LNHDA, CDR2 SQIVND (reference sequence). V lost 3 bases to trimming and J lost 1 base, with 12 bases between them. CDR3 coding DNA: TGTGCCAGTAGTATGAGTCCCAACCAGAACACTGAAGCTTTCTTT. Translated: CASSMSPNQNTEAFF. The full variable domain, with the rest looked up from reference TRBV19 and TRBJ1-1, is DGGITQSPKYLFRKEGQNVTLSCEQNLNHDAMYWYRQDPGQGLRLIYYSQIVNDFQKGDIAEGYSVSREKKESFPLTVTSAQKNPTAFYLCASSMSPNQNTEAFFGQGTRLTVV.

V gene TRBV2 combines with J gene TRBJ2-7, with 7 nucleotides matching TRBD1. The CDR3 is made up of 14 amino acids. After removal of 2 bases from V and 4 bases from J, the junction contained 5 bases not matched to a gene. The V gene's germline CDR1 is SNHLY and CDR2 FYNNEI. DNA of the CDR3: TGTGCCAGCAGTGAATGGGACAGTAAATACGAGCAGTACTTC. This sequence encodes CASSEWDSKYEQYF.

The chain employs TRBV25-1 and TRBJ2-7; no definite D call. This CDR3 contains 13 residues. V lost 6 bases and J lost 2, with 11 bases in between. Germline-derived CDR1 and CDR2 are MGHDK and SYGVNS. The CDR3 reads CASSRSLAYEQYF. CDR3 DNA: TGTGCCAGCAGCCGCAGTTTAGCCTACGAGCAGTACTTC.

The DNA for the CDR3 is TGTGCCAGTAACCTAGCCGGGGAGCTGTTTTTT. It is translated as CASNLAGELFF. The rearrangement uses TRBV6-1 and TRBJ2-2, with D unresolved. CDR1 and CDR2 (germline): MNHNS, SASEGT. CDR3 size: 11 residues. Between the trimmed V and J ends, which lost 9 bases and 6 bases, there was a span of 8 bases.

The rearrangement joins TRBV30 to TRBJ2-5; weak D call: TRBD1 (5 bases). Trimming pared 0 bases from V and 1 base from J, leaving 12 bases between. CDR1 is GTSNPN, CDR2 SVGIG, per germline (reference sequence). CDR3 length: 15 amino acids. The CDR3 DNA follows: TGTGCCTGGAGTGTAGGGGTAGGGCCCCAAGAGACCCAGTACTTC. It specifies CAWSVGVGPQETQYF.

The chain has TRBV6-6 and TRBJ2-7, with D perhaps TRBD1 or TRBD2 (5 bases each). This CDR3 comprises 15 residues. V was trimmed by 6 bases and J by 4 bases, leaving 19 bases between them. CDR1 and CDR2 (germline): MNHNY, SVGAGI (reference sequence). In nucleotides, the CDR3 is TGTGCCAGCAGACCCCCCCCAGGGTCGGGGTACGAGCAGTACTTC. Its translation is CASRPPPGSGYEQYF.

The chain uses TRBV5-3 and TRBJ2-7, with D unclear. TRBV5-3 qualifies as an ORF whose function is uncertain. The V end lost 0 bases, the J end lost 2 bases, and 12 bases lay between the germline ends. CDR3 length: 15 amino acids. The DNA of the CDR3 is TGTGCCAGAAGCTTGGCGGTCGGATCTCCCTACGAGCAGTACTTC. Encoded protein: CARSLAVGSPYEQYF.

With respect to this clone: Other DNA sequences in this specimen translate into the identical CDR3. This chain uses TRBV18 with TRBJ2-7, with a tentative D call TRBD1 (6 bases). This CDR3 contains 14 residues. Trimming took off 0 bases at V and 2 bases at J, with 8 bases between the two ends. Germline V lookup: CDR1 KGHSH, CDR2 LQKENI. The CDR3 bases are TGTGCCAGCTCACCACCGGACAGCCCCTACGAGCAGTACTTC. It yields the protein CASSPPDSPYEQYF.

The chain couples TRBV12-1 to TRBJ2-1; the D call of TRBD2 is as the table states it, not checked on the DNA. TRBV12-1 is a documented pseudogene. There are 18 residues in the CDR3. The CDR3 protein is CASSPGLAGTNSYNEQFF. CDR3 sequence (DNA): TGTGCCAGCAGTCCCGGACTAGCGGGAACCAACTCCTACAATGAGCAGTTCTTC.

The count of this clone is one. The chain links TRBV2 to TRBJ2-7; D is possibly TRBD1 (6 bases). Germline V lookup: CDR1 SNHLY, CDR2 FYNNEI. This CDR3 region has 17 residues. Trimming took 3 bases from V and 3 from J, leaving 21 bases between them. The CDR3 protein is CASSDHGQSALLYEQYF. The CDR3 region has the DNA TGTGCCAGCAGTGACCACGGACAGTCCGCACTACTCTACGAGCAGTACTTC.

V gene TRBV28 combines with J gene TRBJ2-7; 7 nucleotides match TRBD1. The J segment lost 4 bases and the V segment lost 7 bases, leaving 13 bases of the junction unmatched. Germline CDR1 is MDHEN and CDR2 is SYDVKM. The length of the CDR3 is 15 residues. The CDR3 here is CASTLGQDEWYEQYF. CDR3 coding DNA: TGTGCCAGCACCCTCGGACAGGATGAGTGGTACGAGCAGTACTTC.

This clone appeared a single time. The rearrangement links TRBV7-3 to TRBJ2-2; D possibly matches TRBD1 or TRBD2 (6 bases each). V lost 0 bases and J 2 bases, leaving 10 bases between the germline ends. The CDR3 is made up of 16 amino acids. The V gene's germline CDR1 is SGHTA and CDR2 FQGTGA. The CDR3: CASSLTGGFNTGELFF. CDR3 DNA: TGTGCCAGCAGCTTAACGGGGGGCTTTAACACCGGGGAGCTGTTTTTT.

The chain carries TRBV4-1 and TRBJ2-3, with 7 bases fitting TRBD1. In germline, CDR1 is MGHRA, CDR2 YSYEKL. The CDR3 is 16 residues long. V was pared by 0 bases and J by 2 bases, with 5 bases of the junction left unmatched. The CDR3 loop is CASSQDRQGDTDTQYF. As DNA, the CDR3 is TGCGCCAGCAGCCAAGATCGACAGGGAGACACAGATACGCAGTATTTT.

The chain links TRBV5-4 to TRBJ2-3, with D possibly being TRBD1 or TRBD2 (5 bases each). This CDR3 contains 12 residues. Trimming cost V 3 bases and J 6 bases, with 8 bases left between them. The germline gives CDR1 SGHNT, CDR2 YYREEE (reference sequence). CDR3 sequence (DNA): TGTGCCAGCAGCTGGGGGAAGGATACGCAGTATTTT. This encodes CASSWGKDTQYF.

The V gene is TRBV7-9, the J gene TRBJ2-6; no reliable D call. This CDR3 region has 15 residues. Looked up from germline, CDR1 is SEHNR and CDR2 is FQNEAQ (reference sequence). The V end lost 5 bases, the J end lost 0 bases, and 8 bases lay between the germline ends. The CDR3 DNA follows: TGTGCCAGCAGCCCGAGATACTCTGGGGCCAACGTCCTGACTTTC. Translating it yields CASSPRYSGANVLTF.

The gene calls are TRBV29-1 and TRBJ1-4; TRBD1 agrees at 10 bases. Unmatched junction bases numbered 5, after V lost 7 bases and J lost 3 bases. Germline V gives CDR1 SQVTM, CDR2 ANQGSEA. The CDR3 length is 14 residues. CDR3 bases: TGCAGCGCTCGGGACAGGGGAGCTAATGAAAAACTGTTTTTT. It codes for CSARDRGANEKLFF.

DNA of the CDR3: TGTGCCAGCAGCTTAGGGCTTTCATGGGTCACAGATACGCAGTATTTT. Translated, it gives CASSLGLSWVTDTQYF. The rearrangement uses TRBV11-2 and TRBJ2-3; D gene unclear. The V end lost 1 base, the J end lost 2 bases, and 13 bases lay between the germline ends. This CDR3 contains 16 residues. Germline V gene data show CDR1 as SGHAT and CDR2 as FQNNGV.